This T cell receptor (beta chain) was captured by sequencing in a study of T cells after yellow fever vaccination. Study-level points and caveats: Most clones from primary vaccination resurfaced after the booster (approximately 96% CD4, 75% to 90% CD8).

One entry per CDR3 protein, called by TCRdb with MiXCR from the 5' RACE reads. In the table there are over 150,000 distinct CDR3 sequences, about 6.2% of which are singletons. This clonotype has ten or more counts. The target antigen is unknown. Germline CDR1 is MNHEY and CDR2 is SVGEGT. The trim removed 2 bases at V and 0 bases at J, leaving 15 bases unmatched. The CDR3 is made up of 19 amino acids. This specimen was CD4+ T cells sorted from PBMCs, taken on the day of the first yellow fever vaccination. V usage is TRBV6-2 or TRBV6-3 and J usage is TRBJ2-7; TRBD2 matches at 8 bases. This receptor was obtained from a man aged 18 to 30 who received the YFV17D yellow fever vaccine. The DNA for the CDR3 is TGTGCCAGCAGTTACCCCATTGTCACGGGGGGGACTTACTCCTACGAGCAGTACTTC. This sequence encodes CASSYPIVTGGTYSYEQYF.